Below, 9 T cell receptor beta chains from the same sample are listed, as sequenced in a study of T cells in Graves' hyperthyroidism and ophthalmopathy. Amplified regions were TCR beta CDR3 sequences from RNA transcripts. The primer set for the first-round RT-PCR of the TCR CDR3 was HTBI. TCRdb analysed the multiplex PCR reads with MiXCR anew, one entry per CDR3 protein. The table has about 130,000 distinct CDR3 sequences, around 20% seen once. Sequenced material: blood. The receptor set was obtained from a woman between 45 and 65 years old with Graves' hyperthyroidism that later progressed to Graves' ophthalmopathy.

There are many counts of this clonotype. The rearrangement uses TRBV20-1 and TRBJ2-7; D is unclear. The V end was cut by 1 base, the J end by 3 bases, with 19 bases between. From germline, CDR1 is DFQATT and CDR2 SNEGSKA (reference sequence). The CDR3 covers 16 residues. The CDR3 protein is CSARGPGIRASYEQYF. The CDR3 region has the DNA TGCAGTGCTAGAGGCCCCGGTATTAGGGCCAGCTACGAGCAGTACTTC.

The sample holds a few counts of this clonotype. This chain uses TRBV2 with TRBJ2-3; D gene ambiguous. From germline, CDR1 is SNHLY and CDR2 FYNNEI. The CDR3 is 10 residues long. The V end was cut by 8 bases, the J end by 5 bases, with 5 bases between. CDR3 in DNA: TGTGCCAGCGGGCGAGATACGCAGTATTTT. Translating it yields CASGRDTQYF.

This clonotype has ten or more counts. The chain employs TRBV6-1 and TRBJ2-3; the match to TRBD2 covers 10 bases. This CDR3 has 13 amino acids. V shed 6 bases, J shed 8 bases, and the junction held 5 bases outside the gene matches. Germline CDR1 reads MNHNS; CDR2 reads SASEGT. The CDR3 coding sequence is TGTGCCAGCAGCCTAGCGGGAGTGGGTACGCAGTATTTT. It specifies CASSLAGVGTQYF.

The rearrangement uses TRBV11-2 and TRBJ2-7; D may be TRBD2 (5 bases). V lost 4 bases and J lost 1, with 20 bases in between. The CDR3 runs to 17 residues. CDR1 is SGHAT and CDR2 is FQNNGV in the germline V gene. CDR3 coding DNA: TGTGCCAGCAGCTCGCCTAAGGACGGAGGCGGTTCCTACGAGCAGTACTTC. It yields the protein CASSSPKDGGGSYEQYF.

Ten or more counts support this clonotype. This rearrangement joins TRBV18 to TRBJ1-1; 7 bases agree with TRBD1. CDR3 length: 12 amino acids. CDR1 KGHSH and CDR2 LQKENI come from the germline V gene. With 5 bases clipped from V and 5 bases from J, the junction kept 2 bases outside the gene matches. Here the CDR3 reads CASSTGVTEAFF. DNA for the CDR3: TGTGCCAGCTCAACAGGGGTTACTGAAGCTTTCTTT.

This clonotype was detected ten times or more. The gene calls are TRBV2 and TRBJ2-2, with TRBD2 matching 8 bases. The CDR3 is made up of 14 amino acids. Germline CDR1 reads SNHLY; CDR2 reads FYNNEI. Trimming at V came to 6 bases and at J to 4 bases, leaving 4 bases not matched to a gene. This chain's CDR3 is CASRTSEPTGELFF. CDR3 bases: TGTGCCAGCAGGACTAGCGAACCCACCGGGGAGCTGTTTTTT.

This clonotype was counted many times. The chain recombines TRBV6-1 with TRBJ1-4; tentatively, D is TRBD1 (6 bases). The CDR3 runs to 14 residues. Between the trimmed V and J ends, which lost 8 bases and 4 bases, there was a span of 14 bases. Germline V gene sequence: CDR1 MNHNS, CDR2 SASEGT. As DNA, the CDR3 is TGTGCCAGCCGGGAGGGGACACTTAATGAAAAACTGTTTTTT. Translated: CASREGTLNEKLFF.

In the case of this clonotype: This clone may be a read error of a much larger clone one base away. V and J are TRBV20-1 and TRBJ1-1; no clear D. CDR3 size: 11 residues. Between the trimmed V and J ends, which lost 5 bases and 3 bases, there was a span of 7 bases. The germline V gene has CDR1 DFQATT and CDR2 SNEGSKA (reference sequence). Here the CDR3 reads CSAGSHTEAFF. The CDR3, as DNA: TGCAGTGCTGGTTCACACACTGAAGCTTTCTTT.

This clonotype was observed a few times. This sequence joins TRBV6-1 and TRBJ2-1; 9 bases are shared with TRBD1. Unmatched junction bases numbered 9, after V lost 5 bases and J lost 4 bases. Looked up from germline, CDR1 is MNHNS and CDR2 is SASEGT. This CDR3 has 16 residues. The CDR3 sequence: CASSFGTGLTYNEQFF. In DNA, the CDR3 is TGTGCCAGCAGTTTCGGGACAGGGTTGACGTACAATGAGCAGTTCTTC.